Described below is a single TCR beta chain sequence and its context. Its antigen is as yet unknown. These data belong to a study of OX40 agonist ivuxolimab in advanced cancers. Libraries were prepared by immunoSEQ multiplex PCR; TCRdb keeps only in-frame clonotypes and omits some of them. Of approximately 62,000 clones listed, 92% are singletons. Peripheral blood came from all dose cohorts at three timepoints. The germline V and J ends were trimmed by 7 bases and 4 bases, with 22 bases remaining between them. The CDR3 consists of 15 residues. Germline CDR1 reads SQVTM; CDR2 reads ANQGSEA. The study, taken as a whole, reports: CD8+ T cells were the subset that, on average, had more expanded clones than CD4+.

The specimen comprised CD4+ or CD8+ T cells sorted from blood, sampled in a trial of the OX40 agonist ivuxolimab. This chain connects TRBV29-1 to TRBJ1-2; tentative D call: TRBD1 (6 bases). The TCR sequence derives from an adult with an advanced solid tumor such as melanoma, head and neck, liver or kidney cancer. CDR3: CSAEVFPGVRYGYTF. The DNA of the CDR3 is TGCAGCGCCGAAGTGTTTCCAGGGGTCCGCTATGGCTACACCTTC.